These 32 T cell receptor beta chains were sequenced from one sample in a study of tumor-infiltrating lymphocytes in primary liver carcinoma. Researchers generated TCR beta cDNA from about 530 ng of total RNA, relying on a constant-region primer. Libraries of TCR beta came from three nested multiplex PCR rounds with slightly modified ARM-PCR. The first two PCR rounds used TRBV1-TRBV30 forward primers with a C-beta reverse primer, approximately 11 cycles each. TCRdb itself ran the multiplex PCR reads through MiXCR, one entry per CDR3 protein. The repertoire consists of 85,000 to 100,000 distinct CDR3 sequences, with 55% to 75% occurring once and the leading ten covering around 30%. RNA and DNA were co-extracted from approximately 20-30 mg of unsorted bulk tissue. Sequencing input: tumor-adjacent normal liver tissue. Source of these receptors: a middle-aged man with primary liver carcinoma and hepatitis B virus infection.

Worth noting for this clonotype: The CDR3 carries no conserved terminal phenylalanine or tryptophan, so it likely arises from a read error. This chain joins TRBV6-5 and TRBJ2-7; no firm D call. CDR3 length equals 15 residues. Germline-derived CDR1 and CDR2 are MNHEY and SVGAGI. V lost 7 bases to trimming and J lost 2 bases, with 18 bases between them. DNA of the CDR3: TGTGCCAGCACCTACTCCTGGCCAGGCACCTACGAGCAGTACATC. Encoded protein: CASTYSWPGTYEQYI.

To note about this clonotype: A read error may be the cause here, since a much bigger clone is one base away. The J gene is TRBJ2-2, the V gene TRBV6-5, with D unresolved. This CDR3 has 14 residues. With 6 bases removed from V and 4 bases from J, the gap between germline ends came to 12 bases. Germline V CDR1 and CDR2: MNHEY, SVGAGI. The CDR3 loop reads CASSPRPSTGELFF. CDR3 bases: TGTGCCAGCAGCCCCCGTCCGAGCACCGGGGAGCTGTTTTTT.

As for this clonotype: This CDR3 fails to terminate in the conserved phenylalanine or tryptophan, so it likely reflects a read error. It is unclear where the CDR3 begins or ends on the DNA, so no DNA is shown, and the CDR3 is as TCRdb lists it. The V call is TRBV29-1, the J call TRBJ2-2; TRBD2, the D gene given by the table, was not confirmed from the DNA. The CDR3 length is 14 residues, termini included. The germline CDR1 and CDR2 sequences are SQVTM and ANQGSEA. This CDR3 reads CSVESRRDTGVLLV.

CDR3 nucleotide sequence: TGTGCCAGCAGCAGAGGCGGAACAAGGAATGCTTTCTTT. It encodes CASSRGGTRNAFF. The chain is built from TRBV11-2 and TRBJ1-1; D is unclear. Looked up from germline, CDR1 is SGHAT and CDR2 is FQNNGV. This CDR3 has 13 residues. Trimming took 5 bases from V and 11 from J, leaving 18 bases between them.

J is TRBJ1-2 and V is TRBV11-2, with D possibly matching TRBD1 (5 bases). The germline V and J ends were trimmed by 11 bases and 8 bases, with 24 bases remaining between them. CDR3 length equals 14 residues. From germline, CDR1 is SGHAT and CDR2 FQNNGV. CDR3 residues: CAGNSQLGTDGYTF. CDR3 in DNA: TGTGCCGGCAACTCGCAATTAGGGACCGACGGCTACACCTTC.

The chain carries TRBV30 and TRBJ2-2; unclear D gene. V lost 5 bases and J 7 bases, leaving 20 bases between the germline ends. The CDR3 spans 15 residues. The V gene's germline CDR1 is GTSNPN and CDR2 SVGIG (reference sequence). This chain's CDR3 is CAWGPRRVLIGELFF. The DNA for the CDR3 is TGTGCCTGGGGTCCAAGACGGGTCCTTATCGGGGAGCTGTTTTTT. Full variable domain (rest looked up from reference TRBV30 and TRBJ2-2): SQTIHQWPATLVQPVGSPLSLECTVEGTSNPNLYWYRQAAGRGLQLLFYSVGIGQISSEVPQNLSASRPQDRQFILSSKKLLLSDSGFYLCAWGPRRVLIGELFFGEGSRLTVL.

This clonotype was seen ten or more times. The rearrangement links TRBV5-4 to TRBJ2-5; D may correspond to TRBD1 or TRBD2 (5 bases each). The CDR3 spans 14 residues. Germline V gene sequence: CDR1 SGHNT, CDR2 YYREEE (reference sequence). V gave up 4 bases and J gave up 4 bases, with 14 bases separating them. CDR3 sequence (DNA): TGTGCCAGCAGCCGGGGACGGCGGTTAGAGACCCAGTACTTC. Protein product: CASSRGRRLETQYF. Looking up the rest from reference TRBV5-4 and TRBJ2-5 gives the full variable domain: ETGVTQSPTHLIKTRGQQVTLRCSSQSGHNTVSWYQQALGQGPQFIFQYYREEENGRGNFPPRFSGLQFPNYSSELNVNALELDDSALYLCASSRGRRLETQYFGPGTRLLVL.

This clonotype was detected only once. This sequence may be a read error, since a much larger clone differs from it by one base. The rearrangement joins TRBV5-4 to TRBJ2-2; D not resolved. V was cut by 6 bases and J by 0 bases, with 12 bases left in between. Germline V lookup: CDR1 SGHNT, CDR2 YYREEE (reference sequence). This CDR3 region has 15 residues. CDR3 sequence (DNA): TGTGCCAGCATCTCTTACACAACGAACACCGGGGAGCTGTTTTTT. Its translation: CASISYTTNTGELFF. The variable domain in full, completed from reference TRBV5-4 and TRBJ2-2, reads ETGVTQSPTHLIKTRGQQVTLRCSSQSGHNTVSWYQQALGQGPQFIFQYYREEENGRGNFPPRFSGLQFPNYSSELNVNALELDDSALYLCASISYTTNTGELFFGEGSRLTVL.

The rearrangement uses TRBV11-2 and TRBJ2-1, with D maybe TRBD2 (5 bases). CDR3 length: 13 residues. Germline V gene data show CDR1 as SGHAT and CDR2 as FQNNGV. DNA for the CDR3: TGTGCTAACAGCCCCCAGGCTGGGAGTGAGCAGTTCTTC. Its translation is CANSPQAGSEQFF.

Of note for this clonotype: This may be a read error, as it is one base from a much larger clone. The chain joins TRBV5-4 to TRBJ2-7; maybe TRBD1 (5 bases). Germline CDR1 is SGHNT and CDR2 is YYREEE (reference sequence). This CDR3 comprises 14 residues. The CDR3 DNA sequence: TGTGCCAACAGCTTGAGTGGGGCCACCTACGAGCAGTACTTC. Its protein product is CANSLSGATYEQYF.

This clonotype was seen at least ten times. The chain couples TRBV10-3 to TRBJ2-1, with D tentatively TRBD1 or TRBD2 (6 bases each). In germline, CDR1 is ENHRY, CDR2 SYGVKD. The germline V and J ends were trimmed by 8 bases and 5 bases, with 19 bases remaining between them. The CDR3 consists of 15 residues. The CDR3 DNA reads as TGTGCCATCCGGGGTGGGGGGCTCGGCAACAATGAGCAGTTCTTC. This gives the protein CAIRGGGLGNNEQFF.

With regard to this clonotype: A junction end diverges from the germline sequence, so it may reflect a read error. This rearrangement joins TRBV7-8 to TRBJ2-1, with a possible D match to TRBD2 (6 bases). From germline, CDR1 is SGHVS and CDR2 FQNEAQ. This CDR3 is 15 amino acids long. DNA for the CDR3: TGTGTCAGCAGCCACGGGACCCCCCTGGGGGGTGAGCAGTTCTTC. Protein: CVSSHGTPLGGEQFF. The variable domain in full, with the rest retrieved from reference TRBV7-8 and TRBJ2-1, is GAGVSQSPRYKVAKRGQDVALRCDPISGHVSLFWYQQALGQGPEFLTYFQNEAQLDKSGLPSDRFFAERPEGSVSTLKIQRTQQEDSAVYLCVSSHGTPLGGEQFFGPGTRLTVL.

This clonotype was observed a handful of times. A much larger clone lies a single base off, so this may be a read error. The chain is built from TRBV4-1 and TRBJ2-5; maybe TRBD1 (7 bases). V shed 4 bases and J shed 4 bases, with 16 bases lying between them. From germline, CDR1 is MGHRA and CDR2 YSYEKL. This CDR3 has 15 amino acids. As DNA, the CDR3 is TGCGCCAGCAGCCGGGCGGGACAGTGTGCAGAGACCCAGTACTTC. Translating it yields CASSRAGQCAETQYF.

In its sample, this clonotype was seen a few times. A much larger clone sits a single nucleotide away, making a read error possible. This chain joins TRBV7-9 and TRBJ2-1; TRBD2 might be the D (6 bases). The V gene lost 0 bases and the J gene lost 8 bases, with 11 bases spanning the gap. Germline lookup yields CDR1 SEHNR and CDR2 FQNEAQ (reference sequence). CDR3 size: 14 residues. This CDR3 is CASSLALARDEQFF. The CDR3 coding sequence is TGTGCCAGCAGCTTAGCTCTAGCGAGAGATGAGCAGTTCTTC.

Details on this clonotype: A junction boundary mismatches the germline segment, possibly from a read error. The chain recombines TRBV11-2 with TRBJ2-7; perhaps TRBD2 as D (5 bases). Germline V lookup: CDR1 SGHAT, CDR2 FQNNGV. The CDR3 runs 15 residues. CDR3 sequence (DNA): TGTGTCAGCACCTCCTTGGAAGCGGCCCACTACGAGCAGTACTTC. Translated: CVSTSLEAAHYEQYF.

A note on this clonotype: One end of the junction is discordant with germline, which a read error may explain. The V gene is TRBV11-2, the J gene TRBJ2-1; possibly TRBD1 for D (5 bases). The CDR3 loop spans 15 amino acids. From germline, CDR1 is SGHAT and CDR2 FQNNGV. CDR3 protein: CARSFQGRSYNVQFF. DNA for the CDR3: TGTGCCAGGAGCTTTCAGGGTAGGTCCTACAATGTGCAGTTCTTC.

Of note for this clonotype: A read error is possible here, since a much larger clone lies one base away. The chain combines TRBV14 with TRBJ1-1; D is possibly TRBD1 (5 bases). Between the trimmed V and J ends, which lost 3 bases and 10 bases, there was a span of 15 bases. Germline-derived CDR1 and CDR2 are SGHDN and FVKESK. This CDR3 contains 13 residues. The CDR3 nucleotides are TGTGCCAGCAGCCAGGTCGGAGGGGCTAGAGCTTTCTTT. The encoded protein is CASSQVGGARAFF.

Many counts were recorded for this clonotype. V usage is TRBV7-9 and J usage is TRBJ2-2, with D possibly being TRBD1 (5 bases). CDR1 SEHNR and CDR2 FQNEAQ come from the germline V gene (reference sequence). There are 15 residues in the CDR3. The V gene lost 2 bases and the J gene lost 1 base, with 8 bases spanning the gap. The CDR3 DNA reads TGTGCCAGCAGCTTAAAGGGGCGGAACACCGGGGAGCTGTTTTTT. Protein product: CASSLKGRNTGELFF.

Note on this clonotype: The junction differs from germline at one of its ends, possibly a read error. The V gene is TRBV28, the J gene TRBJ2-3, with 7 bases aligning to TRBD2. Germline V gene sequence: CDR1 MDHEN, CDR2 SYDVKM. The CDR3 sequence is 18 residues long. The CDR3: CASSSSIAGPTSTDMQYF. As DNA, the CDR3 is TGTGCCAGCAGTTCTTCAATAGCGGGTCCAACTAGCACAGATATGCAGTATTTT.

This clonotype has at least ten counts. The chain combines TRBV10-3 with TRBJ2-7, with 7 nucleotides matching TRBD2. Trimming cost V 3 bases and J 9 bases; bases outside gene matches: 5. In germline, CDR1 is ENHRY, CDR2 SYGVKD. CDR3 length equals 12 residues. The CDR3 here is CAISDEAGTQYF. CDR3 in DNA: TGTGCCATCAGTGACGAAGCGGGGACGCAGTACTTC.

Worth noting for this clonotype: The conserved final phenylalanine or tryptophan is absent from the CDR3, which likely points to a read error. The V call is TRBV12-3 or TRBV12-4, the J call TRBJ2-7; 9 bases agree with TRBD2. CDR3 length equals 16 residues. CDR3 DNA: TGTGTCAGCAGTTTATTGGCGGGAGGGCCTCCCTACGAGCAGTACATC. Translating it yields CVSSLLAGGPPYEQYI.

Comments on this clonotype: With a much larger clone just one base away, this may be a read error. This chain joins TRBV5-6 and TRBJ2-5; tentatively, D is TRBD2 (6 bases). CDR1 and CDR2 from the germline V gene are SGHDT and YYEEEE. This CDR3 contains 15 residues. The CDR3 sequence is CASRLEGSGLGTPYF. The DNA of the CDR3 is TGTGCCAGCAGGTTGGAGGGGTCAGGTCTTGGGACCCCGTACTTC.

As for this clonotype: One end of the junction is discordant with germline, which a read error may explain. CDR3 nucleotides: TGTGCCAGCAGCTTGGATCCCGGGGATACAGGTACGCAGTATTTT. It translates to CASSLDPGDTGTQYF. The V call is TRBV5-6, the J call TRBJ2-3; possibly TRBD1 or TRBD2 for D (5 bases each). The CDR3 extends over 15 amino acids. The germline gives CDR1 SGHDT, CDR2 YYEEEE.

Comment on this clonotype: The CDR3 does not close with the conserved phenylalanine or tryptophan, likely indicating a read error. No DNA is shown, since the ends of the CDR3 on it are uncertain; the CDR3 is the one TCRdb lists. CDR3 in amino acids: CASSLGAGARGYIL. The J gene is TRBJ1-2, the V gene TRBV11-2; the table's TRBD1 call for D was not verified on the DNA. CDR1 is SGHAT, CDR2 FQNNGV, per germline. The CDR3 is made up of 14 amino acids, end residues included.

A remark on this clonotype: This sequence may be a read error, since a much larger clone differs from it by one base. The chain is built from TRBV6-1 and TRBJ1-5; D remains unclear. V shed 4 bases and J shed 2 bases, with 12 bases lying between them. The CDR3 runs to 15 residues. CDR1 is MNHNS and CDR2 is SASEGT in the germline V gene. The CDR3 DNA reads as TGTGCCAGCAGTGGAGGGTTGTTGCGCAATCAGCCCCAGCATTTT. Its translation: CASSGGLLRNQPQHF.

This clonotype has just one count. Here the CDR3 omits its conserved ending phenylalanine or tryptophan, so a read error is the likely source. CDR3 amino acids: CASSSEGWSYEQYS. Written as DNA, the CDR3 is TGTGCCAGCAGTTCCGAGGGTTGGTCCTACGAGCAGTACTCC. V gene TRBV28 combines with J gene TRBJ2-7; TRBD2 might be the D (5 bases). Deletions cut 4 bases from V and 1 base from J, with 11 bases between. This CDR3 spans 14 amino acids. Germline V lookup: CDR1 MDHEN, CDR2 SYDVKM.

Concerning this clonotype itself: One end of the junction does not line up with germline, which may come from a read error. This chain joins TRBV5-1 and TRBJ2-2; TRBD1 matches 8 bases. The germline gives CDR1 SGHRS, CDR2 YFSETQ. The CDR3 totals 14 residues. CDR3 sequence reads: CTSSPDRGAGELFF. CDR3 bases: TGCACCAGCAGCCCCGACAGGGGAGCCGGGGAGCTGTTTTTT.

For this clonotype: Being one base from a much bigger clone, this may be a read error. V and J are TRBV29-1 and TRBJ2-5; D may correspond to TRBD1 or TRBD2 (5 bases each). The CDR3 covers 13 residues. The V end was cut by 6 bases, the J end by 1 base, with 12 bases between. The germline gives CDR1 SQVTM, CDR2 ANQGSEA. The CDR3 region has the DNA TGCAGCGTCACGGGACGGCTCCAAGAGACCCAGTACTTC. As protein: CSVTGRLQETQYF.

With respect to this clonotype: Possible read error: a much larger clone is one base away. The chain recombines TRBV2 with TRBJ2-2, with D perhaps being TRBD1 or TRBD2 (5 bases each). CDR3 size: 17 residues. The germline CDR1 and CDR2 sequences are SNHLY and FYNNEI. In DNA form, the CDR3 reads TGTGCCAGCAGTGAAGCAGGGGTCCGATCTGGCACCGGGGAGCTGTTATTT. This encodes CASSEAGVRSGTGELLF.

About this clonotype itself: A much larger clone is a single base away; this may be a read error. The genes are TRBV5-4 and TRBJ1-1; TRBD1 is a possible D gene (6 bases). The germline V gene has CDR1 SGHNT and CDR2 YYREEE (reference sequence). The CDR3 extends over 16 amino acids. V lost 0 bases to trimming and J lost 3 bases, with 15 bases between them. The CDR3 protein is CASSLGAQGQYTEAFF. The CDR3 nucleotides read TGTGCCAGCAGCTTGGGAGCGCAGGGGCAGTACACTGAAGCTTTCTTT. Drawing the rest from reference TRBV5-4 and TRBJ1-1, the complete variable domain is ETGVTQSPTHLIKTRGQQVTLRCSSQSGHNTVSWYQQALGQGPQFIFQYYREEENGRGNFPPRFSGLQFPNYSSELNVNALELDDSALYLCASSLGAQGQYTEAFFGQGTRLTVV.

The CDR3 loop is CATSETDTQYF. In DNA form, the CDR3 reads TGTGCCACCAGTGAAACAGATACGCAGTATTTT. The chain recombines TRBV24-1 with TRBJ2-3; D is ambiguous. Trimming took off 4 bases at V and 3 bases at J, with 1 base between the two ends. Germline V gene lookup returns CDR1 KGHDR and CDR2 SFDVKD. CDR3 length: 11 amino acids.

For this clonotype: A clone one base away is much larger, so this may be a read error. This chain uses TRBV5-4 with TRBJ2-5, with a possible D match to TRBD1 (5 bases). Judging by the DNA end, TRBJ2-7 fits better; the J call may be wrong. Germline values: CDR1 SGHNT, CDR2 YYREEE (reference sequence). The CDR3 is 14 residues long. CDR3 DNA sequence: TGTGCCTGCAGCTCCCCGACAGTAATGGACGAGCAGTACTTC. Translated: CACSSPTVMDEQYF.